This TCR beta chain is drawn from a study of spatial heterogeneity in lung cancer. In this sample, this clonotype turned up many times. Germline V gives CDR1 MDHEN, CDR2 SYDVKM. The CDR3 runs to 16 residues. Trimming removed 8 bases at V and 2 bases at J, with 21 bases between. Time point of the sample: blood at routine non-recurrence follow-up after resection. Unsorted whole RNA from tumor, nontumor lung or frozen PBMC underwent sequencing. Each molecule of TCR cDNA was tagged with one unique molecular identifier. TCRdb re-called the 5' RACE reads with MiXCR, one entry per CDR3 protein. The table has about 94,000 distinct CDR3 sequences, around 19% seen once.

This sequence joins TRBV28 and TRBJ1-1; no definite D call. The sequence came from a male donor with early-stage non-small cell lung cancer. The input for sequencing was PBMCs, taken at follow-up. The CDR3 sequence is CASDPQTGPANTEAFF. The DNA of the CDR3 is TGTGCCAGCGACCCCCAGACCGGGCCAGCTAACACTGAAGCTTTCTTT.